These 7 T cell receptor beta chains came from one sample sequenced in a study of PD-1 blockade in classical Hodgkin lymphoma. Time point here: cycle 4 day 1 (C4D1), after more than 5 weeks of nivolumab. All patients experienced relapse after autologous stem cell transplantation, and brentuximab vedotin exposure was variable. Thawed PBMCs were the source of CD4+ T cells, purified by magnetic negative selection. TCRdb's table, derived via immunoSEQ multiplex PCR, lists solely in-frame clones and lacks some. Of tens of thousands of clones in the sample, 72% were seen once. This material consisted of CD4+ T cells from blood, taken before the fourth cycle of nivolumab. The origin of the receptors is a human donor with classical Hodgkin lymphoma.

This clone showed up just once. J is TRBJ2-5 and V is TRBV2; 9 bases fit TRBD1. The J call may be faulty, since TRBJ2-7 better matches the DNA end. CDR1 and CDR2 from the germline V gene are SNHLY and FYNNEI. This CDR3 spans 12 amino acids. The CDR3, as DNA: TGTGCCAGCAAGGACAGGGGCTACGAGCAGTACTTC. Translation gives CASKDRGYEQYF.

The chain uses TRBV7-6 and TRBJ2-2; tentatively, D is TRBD1 or TRBD2 (6 bases each). The CDR3 length is 14 residues. The V and J ends lost 8 bases and 3 bases respectively, with 13 bases between them. Germline loops: CDR1 SGHVS, CDR2 FNYEAQ. Here the CDR3 DNA reads TGTGCCAGCGGACGGGGGCTATACACCGGGGAGCTGTTTTTT. It specifies CASGRGLYTGELFF.

This chain joins TRBV4-2 and TRBJ1-1, with TRBD1 matching 7 bases. The ends lost 1 base at V and 3 bases at J; junction bases unmatched: 5. Germline V gene lookup returns CDR1 LGHNA and CDR2 YNFKEQ. This CDR3 contains 15 residues. Here the CDR3 reads CASSQVDRDYTEAFF. The CDR3 DNA is TGTGCCAGCAGCCAAGTAGACAGGGACTACACTGAAGCTTTCTTT.

The J gene is TRBJ1-2, the V gene TRBV7-9, with D possibly being TRBD1 (5 bases). Germline assignment: CDR1 SEHNR and CDR2 FQNEAQ (reference sequence). V was trimmed by 2 bases and J by 2 bases, leaving 12 bases between them. The CDR3 totals 15 residues. This CDR3 is CASSLSGNRNYGYTF. CDR3 DNA sequence: TGTGCCAGCAGCTTATCCGGGAACAGGAACTATGGCTACACCTTC.

The rearrangement links TRBV19 to TRBJ2-5, with 14 positions matching TRBD2. CDR3 length: 15 residues. CDR1 is LNHDA, CDR2 SQIVND, per germline (reference sequence). V was pared by 5 bases and J by 7 bases, with 6 bases of the junction left unmatched. The CDR3 region has the DNA TGTGCCAGTAGTTGGACTAGCGGGGGGCCCGGGACCCAGTACTTC. Translating it yields CASSWTSGGPGTQYF.

In its sample, this clone was seen a few times. V usage is TRBV19 and J usage is TRBJ1-6, with D uncertain. The CDR3 contains 13 residues. Germline CDR1 reads LNHDA; CDR2 reads SQIVND (reference sequence). Trimming stripped 7 bases from V and 1 base from J, with 5 bases between. CDR3 amino acids: CASMESYNSPLHF. CDR3 in DNA: TGTGCCAGTATGGAATCCTATAATTCACCCCTCCACTTT.

The sample holds a few counts of this clone. This chain joins TRBV7-3 and TRBJ2-5; 7 positions match TRBD1. This CDR3 is 14 amino acids long. V gave up 1 base and J gave up 8 bases; unmatched junction bases: 7. Germline-derived CDR1 and CDR2 are SGHTA and FQGTGA. CDR3 amino acids: CASSLRQGQGTQYF. The CDR3 DNA follows: TGTGCCAGCAGCTTAAGACAGGGCCAGGGTACCCAGTACTTC.